This entry lists 25 T cell receptor beta chains sequenced from one sample in a study of T cell responses to AZD1222 COVID-19 vaccine. Profiling relied on immunoSEQ multiplex PCR, and the TCRdb table lists in-frame clones only, not all of them. Seen here are some 280,000 clones, approximately 94% observed once, and the top ten hold 0.55%. This sample comprised peripheral blood, obtained 28 days after the second AZD1222 dose. The receptors originated from an adult who received the AZD1222 COVID-19 vaccine.

The chain employs TRBV28 and TRBJ2-6; the D gene could be TRBD1 or TRBD2 (5 bases each). This CDR3 contains 14 residues. CDR1 MDHEN and CDR2 SYDVKM come from the germline V gene. Between the trimmed V and J ends, which lost 6 bases and 4 bases, there was a span of 10 bases. The CDR3, as DNA: TGTGCCAGCAGCCGAGGGGTCGGGGCCAACGTCCTGACTTTC. Encoded protein: CASSRGVGANVLTF.

This chain connects TRBV5-1 to TRBJ2-3, with D possibly TRBD2 on 5 matching bases. Germline CDR1 is SGHRS and CDR2 is YFSETQ. The germline V and J ends were trimmed by 3 bases and 0 bases, with 11 bases remaining between them. This CDR3 region has 15 residues. For the CDR3, the DNA is TGCGCCAGCAGCTCCGATCGGACTAGCACAGATACGCAGTATTTT. This gives the protein CASSSDRTSTDTQYF. The full variable domain, in which reference TRBV5-1 and TRBJ2-3 provide the parts outside the CDR3, is KAGVTQTPRYLIKTRGQQVTLSCSPISGHRSVSWYQQTPGQGLQFLFEYFSETQRNKGNFPGRFSGRQFSNSRSEMNVSTLELGDSALYLCASSSDRTSTDTQYFGPGTRLTVL.

V gene TRBV5-6 combines with J gene TRBJ2-2; either TRBD1 or TRBD2 may supply D (5 bases each). The V and J ends lost 4 bases and 6 bases respectively, with 16 bases between them. CDR1 SGHDT and CDR2 YYEEEE come from the germline V gene. CDR3 length equals 15 residues. The CDR3 is CASSQISRGPGELFF. The CDR3 DNA is TGTGCCAGCAGCCAAATTTCCCGGGGACCCGGGGAGCTGTTTTTT. The entire variable domain, with the rest obtained from reference TRBV5-6 and TRBJ2-2, is as follows: DAGVTQSPTHLIKTRGQQVTLRCSPKSGHDTVSWYQQALGQGPQFIFQYYEEEERQRGNFPDRFSGHQFPNYSSELNVNALLLGDSALYLCASSQISRGPGELFFGEGSRLTVL.

The chain couples TRBV7-2 to TRBJ2-2; D is ambiguous. The CDR3 is 12 residues long. Deletions cut 1 base from V and 11 bases from J, with 8 bases between. Germline V gene lookup returns CDR1 SGHTA and CDR2 FQGNSA. Here the CDR3 reads CASSLGPFELFF. In DNA form, the CDR3 reads TGTGCCAGCAGCTTAGGTCCCTTCGAGCTGTTTTTT.

This chain uses TRBV28 with TRBJ2-2, with D unresolved. The CDR3 totals 14 residues. The V end lost 4 bases, the J end lost 5 bases, and 11 bases lay between the germline ends. Germline CDR1 is MDHEN and CDR2 is SYDVKM. CDR3 in amino acids: CASSSRLGTGELFF. CDR3 bases: TGTGCCAGCAGTTCCCGACTGGGAACCGGGGAGCTGTTTTTT.

The V call is TRBV28, the J call TRBJ1-3; the D gene is possibly TRBD1 (6 bases). V was cut by 3 bases and J by 3 bases, with 18 bases left in between. The CDR3 extends over 17 amino acids. The germline CDR1 and CDR2 sequences are MDHEN and SYDVKM. CDR3 sequence: CASSLPRRGARGNTIYF. The CDR3 DNA reads TGTGCCAGCAGTTTGCCTCGCCGGGGGGCGCGTGGAAACACCATATATTTT.

The chain carries TRBV4-1 and TRBJ1-2; D unclear. The CDR3 runs to 11 residues. CDR1 MGHRA and CDR2 YSYEKL come from the germline V gene. The V gene lost 3 bases and the J gene lost 7 bases, with 6 bases spanning the gap. CDR3 residues: CASSQTGGYTF. As DNA, the CDR3 is TGCGCCAGCAGCCAGACGGGTGGCTACACCTTC.

This chain connects TRBV18 to TRBJ1-1, with D perhaps TRBD1 (6 bases). CDR3 length equals 14 residues. Trimming shortened V by 2 bases and J by 1 base, and 8 bases separated the two germline ends. Germline V gives CDR1 KGHSH, CDR2 LQKENI. The CDR3 loop is CASSPDRTNTEAFF. The DNA of the CDR3 is TGTGCCAGCTCACCAGACAGGACGAACACTGAAGCTTTCTTT.

This clone showed up just once. The gene calls are TRBV5-1 and TRBJ1-2; TRBD1 agrees at 9 bases. V was clipped by 4 bases and J by 6 bases; unmatched bases: 10. CDR3 size: 15 residues. Germline V lookup: CDR1 SGHRS, CDR2 YFSETQ. DNA of the CDR3: TGCGCCAGCAGCAAAATGACAGGGGGTAGCGATGGCTACACCTTC. Protein sequence: CASSKMTGGSDGYTF.

This chain connects TRBV4-2 to TRBJ2-7; 13 nucleotides line up with TRBD2. The germline gives CDR1 LGHNA, CDR2 YNFKEQ. This CDR3 is built from 17 residues. The junction had 5 bases not matched to a gene; V was cut back by 1 base and J by 2 bases. CDR3 nucleotides: TGTGCCAGCAGCCAAGGACTAGCGGGAGGCAAACCCTACGAGCAGTACTTC. Its translation is CASSQGLAGGKPYEQYF.

V usage is TRBV28 and J usage is TRBJ2-3, with D possibly matching TRBD2 (6 bases). The CDR3 loop spans 11 amino acids. The V end was cut by 6 bases, the J end by 7 bases, with 8 bases between. Germline V gives CDR1 MDHEN, CDR2 SYDVKM. CDR3 sequence: CASREGYTQYF. CDR3 nucleotides: TGTGCCAGCAGGGAGGGTTATACGCAGTATTTT.

The chain has TRBV7-2 and TRBJ2-3; maybe TRBD2 (6 bases). V shed 9 bases and J shed 2 bases, with 12 bases lying between them. The CDR3 is 13 residues long. Germline CDR1 and CDR2: SGHTA and FQGNSA. CDR3 region: CASLAPNTDTQYF. The CDR3 region has the DNA TGTGCCAGTCTAGCGCCGAACACAGATACGCAGTATTTT.

V gene TRBV24-1 combines with J gene TRBJ1-2; D unclear. V was clipped by 9 bases and J by 0 bases, with 10 bases between them. The V gene's germline CDR1 is KGHDR and CDR2 SFDVKD. The CDR3 loop spans 13 amino acids. The CDR3 reads CATSRTTNYGYTF. The CDR3 DNA is TGTGCCACCTCGAGAACTACTAACTATGGCTACACCTTC.

This chain uses TRBV2 with TRBJ1-2; no firm D call. The CDR3 has 12 residues. Germline V lookup: CDR1 SNHLY, CDR2 FYNNEI. V was clipped by 6 bases and J by 8 bases, with 13 bases between them. The CDR3: CASRADLGGYTF. CDR3 nucleotide sequence: TGTGCCAGCAGGGCTGACCTCGGCGGCTACACCTTC.

The sample holds one count of this clone. The chain uses TRBV5-1 and TRBJ2-7, with TRBD2 identical over 8 bases. The J segment lost 5 bases and the V segment lost 2 bases, leaving 3 bases of the junction unmatched. Germline CDR1 and CDR2: SGHRS and YFSETQ. This CDR3 contains 13 residues. The DNA of the CDR3 is TGCGCCAGCAGCTTAGCGGGAGTGCACGAGCAGTACTTC. It specifies CASSLAGVHEQYF.

This chain joins TRBV15 and TRBJ1-1; D gene uncertain. Germline V lookup: CDR1 LNHNV, CDR2 YYDKDF (reference sequence). Trimming pared 0 bases from V and 4 bases from J, leaving 9 bases between. This CDR3 is 14 amino acids long. CDR3 region: CATSRDFRGTEAFF. The CDR3, as DNA: TGTGCCACCAGCAGAGATTTCCGGGGCACTGAAGCTTTCTTT.

The V gene is TRBV19, the J gene TRBJ2-6; no clear D gene. This CDR3 has 15 amino acids. In germline, CDR1 is LNHDA, CDR2 SQIVND (reference sequence). Trimming cost V 5 bases and J 0 bases, with 8 bases left between them. The CDR3 loop is CASSVSFSGANVLTF. DNA for the CDR3: TGTGCCAGTAGTGTCTCGTTCTCTGGGGCCAACGTCCTGACTTTC.

CDR3 region: CASSQNRGRNYGYTF. In DNA, the CDR3 is TGTGCCAGCAGCCAAAACAGGGGTCGTAACTATGGCTACACCTTC. The rearrangement links TRBV3-1 (or the pseudogene TRBV3-2) to TRBJ1-2; 7 positions agree with TRBD1. Trimming took 2 bases from V and 1 from J; bases not matched to a gene: 4. From germline, CDR1 is LGHDT and CDR2 YNNKEL (reference sequence). The CDR3 length is 15 residues.

The chain carries TRBV2 and TRBJ1-2, with unresolved D. The germline V gene encodes CDR1 SNHLY and CDR2 FYNNEI. This CDR3 region has 12 residues. V was clipped by 7 bases and J by 4 bases, with 10 bases between them. CDR3 DNA sequence: TGTGCCAGCAAGGTGGTGTCCTATGGCTACACCTTC. It yields the protein CASKVVSYGYTF.

This clone was seen just once. V usage is TRBV7-9 and J usage is TRBJ2-1; D perhaps matches TRBD2 (5 bases). From germline, CDR1 is SEHNR and CDR2 FQNEAQ (reference sequence). The CDR3 covers 16 residues. Trimming took 1 base from V and 5 from J, leaving 15 bases between them. CDR3 coding DNA: TGTGCCAGCAGCTTAGGGGTGACCCTGCGGGACAATGAGCAGTTCTTC. It yields the protein CASSLGVTLRDNEQFF.

This clone has a handful of counts. This chain uses TRBV24-1 with TRBJ1-5; D may be TRBD1 (5 bases). Trimming took 0 bases from V and 7 from J, leaving 6 bases between them. The CDR3 spans 13 residues. The germline CDR1 and CDR2 sequences are KGHDR and SFDVKD. CDR3: CATSDLQGQPQHF. The CDR3 nucleotides are TGTGCCACCAGTGATTTGCAGGGACAGCCCCAGCATTTT.

The chain links TRBV3-1 (or the pseudogene TRBV3-2) to TRBJ2-7; D gene unclear. The germline V gene has CDR1 LGHDT and CDR2 YNNKEL (reference sequence). The CDR3 sequence is 17 residues long. The germline V and J ends were trimmed by 4 bases and 3 bases, with 22 bases remaining between them. The CDR3 bases are TGTGCCAGCAGCCCCGAAGAACACACGGACCGCGGCTACGAGCAGTACTTC. It codes for CASSPEEHTDRGYEQYF.

V is TRBV3-1 (or the pseudogene TRBV3-2) and J is TRBJ2-5; a weak D match, TRBD2 (5 bases). V was clipped by 4 bases and J by 6 bases, with 12 bases between them. Germline values: CDR1 LGHDT, CDR2 YNNKEL (reference sequence). The length of the CDR3 is 13 residues. The CDR3 region has the DNA TGTGCCAGCAGCCGCGAACTAGGAAAGACCCAGTACTTC. It is translated as CASSRELGKTQYF.

The chain employs TRBV18 and TRBJ2-1; D gene unclear. Trimming left V 3 bases short and J 6 bases short, with 15 bases between. The germline gives CDR1 KGHSH, CDR2 LQKENI. The CDR3 consists of 15 residues. The CDR3 loop reads CASSPPPGYGNEQFF. The CDR3 DNA is TGTGCCAGCTCACCGCCCCCCGGCTATGGCAATGAGCAGTTCTTC.

The CDR3 bases are TGTGCCAGCAGGAGGGCTAGCGGGGGGGCCGGGACCCAGTACTTC. It is translated as CASRRASGGAGTQYF. The chain is built from TRBV2 and TRBJ2-5; 12 bases are shared with TRBD2. The CDR3 is made up of 15 amino acids. Germline CDR1 and CDR2: SNHLY and FYNNEI. J gave up 7 bases and V 6 bases, and 9 bases lay outside the gene matches. The full variable domain, its missing parts supplied by reference TRBV2 and TRBJ2-5, is EPEVTQTPSHQVTQMGQEVILRCVPISNHLYFYWYRQILGQKVEFLVSFYNNEISEKSEIFDDQFSVERPDGSNFTLKIRSTKLEDSAMYFCASRRASGGAGTQYFGPGTRLLVL.